The rows below give T cell receptor beta chains drawn from one sample of a study of Ad26.COV2.S vaccination and SARS-CoV-2 variants. Profiled with immunoSEQ multiplex PCR; TCRdb holds only in-frame clones, not every one. Of 350,000 to 450,000 clones listed, around 84% are singletons. The source was peripheral blood, collected in a trial of Ad26.COV2.S vaccine versus placebo. The receptors come from a person aged 18-60 years who received the Ad26.COV2.S COVID-19 vaccine or a placebo. Both conserved end residues are part of each CDR3. D genes are given only for firm matches. Clone size is shown for a subset of rows, as once, few, many or a class of expanded clone.

NA	NA	TRBJ1-1	TRBV2	CASSENTEAFF	TGTGCCAGCAGTGAAAACACTGAAGCTTTCTTT
NA	TRBD2	TRBJ2-1	TRBV11-2	CASRTPGLAVHHSYNEQFF	TGTGCCAGCAGGACACCGGGACTAGCGGTACACCACTCCTACAATGAGCAGTTCTTC
NA	NA	TRBJ1-5	TRBV10-2	CASNGPGFDQPQHF	TGCGCCAGCAACGGGCCGGGCTTCGATCAGCCCCAGCATTTT
NA	NA	TRBJ2-7	TRBV6-2/TRBV6-3	CASSSPTVSGLPYEQYF	TGTGCCAGCAGTTCTCCGACAGTCAGTGGTCTTCCCTACGAGCAGTACTTC
once	NA	TRBJ1-5	TRBV30	CAWSGSNQPQHF	TGTGCCTGGAGTGGTAGCAATCAGCCCCAGCATTTT
NA	TRBD1	TRBJ2-2	TRBV18	CASSPYGTGTGELFF	TGTGCCAGCTCACCATACGGGACAGGCACCGGGGAGCTGTTTTTT
once	NA	TRBJ2-7	TRBV11-3	CASSLHVQGWQLEQYF	TGTGCCAGCAGCTTACACGTCCAGGGTTGGCAACTGGAGCAGTACTTC
NA	NA	TRBJ1-1	TRBV5-1	CASSLLGMNTEAFF	TGCGCCAGCAGCTTGTTGGGAATGAACACTGAAGCTTTCTTT
NA	NA	TRBJ2-1	TRBV19	CASSPMGSSYNEQFF	TGTGCCAGTAGTCCTATGGGTAGCTCCTACAATGAGCAGTTCTTC
once	NA	TRBJ1-2	TRBV7-9	CASSLEGGSYTF	TGTGCCAGCAGCTTAGAGGGGGGCAGCTACACCTTC
NA	TRBD1	TRBJ2-7	TRBV7-2	CASTITGTATYEQYF	TGTGCCAGCACCATTACCGGGACAGCGACCTACGAGCAGTACTTC
NA	NA	TRBJ2-1	TRBV5-4	CASSFEGGRFSYNEQFF	TGTGCCAGCAGCTTTGAGGGGGGGCGGTTTTCCTACAATGAGCAGTTCTTC
NA	TRBD2	TRBJ2-2	TRBV19	CASRRGLAGGTGELFF	TGTGCCAGTAGGAGAGGACTAGCGGGGGGCACCGGGGAGCTGTTTTTT
NA	NA	TRBJ1-1	TRBV7-2	CASSVGTEAFF	TGTGCCAGCAGCGTGGGTACTGAAGCTTTCTTT
NA	TRBD1	TRBJ1-5	TRBV7-9	CASSSDRGLQPQHF	TGTGCCAGCAGCTCCGACAGGGGGCTTCAGCCCCAGCATTTT
NA	NA	TRBJ2-3	TRBV5-1	CASSLREPSTDTQYF	TGCGCCAGCAGCCTCAGAGAGCCCAGCACAGATACGCAGTATTTT
NA	NA	TRBJ1-3	TRBV7-8	CASSQVPGSGNTIYF	TGTGCCAGCAGCCAAGTTCCAGGCTCTGGAAACACCATATATTTT
NA	TRBD2	TRBJ2-1	TRBV6-4	CASSEGTSGYNEQFF	TGTGCCAGCAGTGAGGGGACTAGCGGGTACAATGAGCAGTTCTTC
NA	NA	TRBJ2-7	TRBV18	CASSPGTLYEQYF	TGTGCCAGCTCACCAGGGACCCTCTACGAGCAGTACTTC
NA	TRBD1	TRBJ1-6	TRBV27	CASRQMDRGNSPLHF	TGTGCCAGCAGGCAGATGGACAGGGGAAATTCACCCCTCCACTTT
once	NA	TRBJ2-5	TRBV3-1/TRBV3-2	CASSQLQETQYF	TGTGCCAGCAGCCAACTTCAAGAGACCCAGTACTTC
once	TRBD1	TRBJ2-7	TRBV5-6	CASSGRDSYEQYF	TGTGCCAGCAGCGGAAGGGACAGCTACGAGCAGTACTTC
few	NA	TRBJ1-1	TRBV10-1	CASRKDTSLNTEAFF	TGCGCCAGCAGAAAGGACACCTCATTGAACACTGAAGCTTTCTTT
NA	NA	TRBJ2-1	TRBV5-1	CASTQQGLTYNEQFF	TGCGCCAGCACCCAACAGGGCCTCACCTACAATGAGCAGTTCTTC
NA	NA	TRBJ2-1	TRBV9	CASSVQGTGNEQFF	TGTGCCAGCAGCGTCCAGGGGACGGGCAATGAGCAGTTCTTC
once	TRBD2	TRBJ2-3	TRBV28	CASTELAGLGTDTQYF	TGTGCCAGCACCGAACTAGCGGGATTGGGGACAGATACGCAGTATTTT
NA	NA	TRBJ1-2	TRBV20-1	CSATGRDGYTF	TGCAGTGCCACAGGAAGAGATGGCTACACCTTC
NA	TRBD2	TRBJ2-1	TRBV11-3	CASSTYTSGSSYNEQFF	TGTGCCAGCAGCACGTACACTAGCGGTAGCTCCTACAATGAGCAGTTCTTC
NA	TRBD2	TRBJ2-7	TRBV11-2	CASSKKTGTSAPEQYF	TGTGCCAGCAGCAAGAAAACGGGGACTAGCGCTCCCGAGCAGTACTTC
few	NA	TRBJ1-5	TRBV19	CASSIDGSYSNQPQHF	TGTGCCAGTAGTATAGATGGCAGTTATAGCAATCAGCCCCAGCATTTT
NA	TRBD1	TRBJ1-1	TRBV2	CASSEEGTASNTEAFF	TGTGCCAGCAGTGAAGAAGGGACAGCCTCGAACACTGAAGCTTTCTTT
NA	TRBD2	TRBJ2-1	TRBV5-5	CASSHRTSGNNEQFF	TGTGCCAGCAGCCATCGGACTAGCGGGAACAATGAGCAGTTCTTC
NA	TRBD1	TRBJ1-2	TRBV5-1	CASSLEGQGPGYTF	TGCGCCAGCAGCTTGGAAGGACAGGGGCCCGGCTACACCTTC
NA	TRBD1	TRBJ1-3	TRBV18	CASSPVEGTGRSGNTIYF	TGTGCCAGCTCACCAGTCGAAGGGACAGGGAGGTCTGGAAACACCATATATTTT
NA	TRBD2	TRBJ2-7	TRBV9	CASSALKTSGELYEQYF	TGTGCCAGCAGCGCCCTAAAGACTAGCGGGGAATTATACGAGCAGTACTTC
NA	NA	TRBJ2-1	TRBV9	CASSAIGSSYNEQFF	TGTGCCAGCAGCGCCATTGGGAGCTCCTACAATGAGCAGTTCTTC
once	TRBD2	TRBJ2-3	TRBV15	CATSRTSGGGTDTQYF	TGTGCCACCAGCAGGACTAGCGGGGGGGGCACAGATACGCAGTATTTT
NA	TRBD1	TRBJ1-5	TRBV6-5	CASSRDRVLGTQHF	TGTGCCAGCAGTCGCGACAGGGTCCTCGGGACCCAGCATTTT
NA	TRBD1	TRBJ1-1	TRBV9	CASSAGTGVTEAFF	TGTGCCAGCAGCGCCGGGACAGGGGTTACTGAAGCTTTCTTT
NA	NA	TRBJ2-7	TRBV6-5	CASTDSFSYEQYF	TGTGCCAGCACAGACTCGTTCTCCTACGAGCAGTACTTC
few	TRBD1	TRBJ2-2	TRBV6-2/TRBV6-3	CASSSIRGLSGELFF	TGTGCCAGCAGCTCGATCAGGGGGTTGTCCGGGGAGCTGTTTTTT
NA	NA	TRBJ1-5	TRBV28	CASSSTGTSNQPQHF	TGTGCCAGCAGTTCCACTGGGACAAGCAATCAGCCCCAGCATTTT
NA	NA	TRBJ1-2	TRBV6-5	CASSYSGSPNYGYTF	TGTGCCAGCAGTTACTCCGGCAGTCCTAACTATGGCTACACCTTC